This T cell receptor (beta chain) was sequenced in a study of blood T cell repertoires in COVID-19. Study in general: COVID-19 samples, acute and convalescent, were from the United States, Italy and Spain.

Recruited during active infection, patients (from Seattle) were subsequently followed longitudinally. The CDR3 runs to 14 residues. V lost 1 base to trimming and J lost 0 bases, with 6 bases between them. CDR1 is PRHDT and CDR2 is FYEKMQ in the germline V gene (reference sequence). Under the authors' procedure: Amplification with reference gene primers provided the estimates of nucleated cell counts. TCRdb's copy holds only in-frame clones and misses some; the assay was immunoSEQ multiplex PCR. D and trimming come from the DNA, and the V and J calls and clone size come from that table. The sample includes fewer than 450,000 clones, 87% seen only once; the top ten take roughly 6.3%.

The chain recombines TRBV13 with TRBJ1-1; no reliable D call. The sample comprised peripheral blood. This TCR was sampled from a woman in her forties or fifties with COVID-19, enrolled during active disease. This CDR3 reads CASSLAGLNTEAFF. For the CDR3, the DNA is TGTGCCAGCAGCTTAGCCGGTTTGAACACTGAAGCTTTCTTT.